This TCR beta chain was captured in a study of T cells after posttransplantation cyclophosphamide. The study's findings and limits: Donor CD8+ memory clones often dominated recipient blood repertoires at later times. Recipient CMV seropositivity and CMV reactivation strongly tracked TRB clonality. TRB overlap between skin or GI tissue T cells and blood was limited.

A note on this clone: What it binds is unknown.

CDR3 size: 14 residues. V was pared by 3 bases and J by 2 bases, with 5 bases of the junction left unmatched. Germline values: CDR1 SGDLS, CDR2 YYNGEE. TCRdb keeps only in-frame clones here, not all; method: immunoSEQ multiplex PCR. The sample includes 31,000 or so clones, 90% to 95% of them seen just once. The naive gate required viable CD3+CD4+ or CD3+CD8+ cells with CCR7+CD45RA+CD45RO-CD95-CD27+CD28+ phenotype. On the day of bone marrow donation, the related graft donor provided peripheral blood. The sample consisted of naive CD4+ T cells sorted from blood. V usage is TRBV9 and J usage is TRBJ2-7, with 7 nucleotides matching TRBD1. The clonotype comes from a man aged 30 to 45 in good health and a related stem cell transplant donor. The CDR3, as DNA: TGTGCCAGCAGCGGAGGACAGGCGGCCTACGAGCAGTACTTC. Translation gives CASSGGQAAYEQYF.